This T cell receptor (beta chain) was sequenced for a study of blood T cells in healthy people across ages. A sample-barcoded 5' primer and a J-beta primer mix were used in a second PCR of about 7 to 12 cycles. Via MiXCR, TCRdb re-called the 5' RACE reads, giving one row per CDR3 protein. The table lists approximately 880,000 distinct CDR3 sequences, about 48% of them singletons. The CDR3 consists of 13 residues. With 0 bases removed from V and 3 bases from J, the gap between germline ends came to 5 bases. Germline CDR1 SGDLS, CDR2 YYNGEE. The rearrangement links TRBV9 to TRBJ2-3; D unresolved. This clonotype originated in a man aged 30-40 years in good health. Input material: blood. The CDR3 here is CASSVARTDTQYF. CDR3 bases: TGTGCCAGCAGCGTAGCTCGTACAGATACGCAGTATTTT.